This T cell receptor (beta chain) was recovered during a study of identical twins. Study-wide results and limits: The study found excess low generation probability among twin-shared out-of-frame alpha sequences.

CDR1 is MNHEY and CDR2 is SVGEGT in the germline V gene. The V gene end was trimmed by 4 bases and the J gene end by 3 bases; junction bases not matched to a gene: 10. This CDR3 spans 17 amino acids. Concerning this clonotype: Its specificity is not known.

From the 5' RACE reads, TCRdb called clonotypes with MiXCR, one entry per CDR3 protein. The sample yields under 900,000 distinct CDR3 sequences, 9% to 15% seen once. This sample also belongs to another study, concerning yellow fever vaccine responses in identical twins.

The chain recombines TRBV6-2 or TRBV6-3 with TRBJ2-5; 11 bases align to TRBD2. Sequencing was carried out using PBMCs. The receptor was derived from a woman aged 18-29 years in good health. In DNA, the CDR3 is TGTGCCAGCAGTTCCCCCCTTTTAGCGGGAGGGAAAGAGACCCAGTACTTC. Its protein is CASSSPLLAGGKETQYF.